The 17 T cell receptor beta chains below come from one sample, sequenced in a study of shared clonotypes between healthy human individuals. Using immunoSEQ multiplex PCR, the repertoire was profiled, and TCRdb retains in-frame clones only, with some absent. The repertoire holds over 400,000 clones, with more than 75% as singletons. Sequencing was done on a sample of PBMCs. Receptors originate from a woman aged 40 to 55 in good health. Some clones in this sample may be carry-over from other donors' samples.

As to this clone: A far larger clone is only one base removed, so a read error is likely. This CDR3 is missing its conserved last phenylalanine or tryptophan, likely due to a read error. The chain carries TRBV6-6 and TRBJ2-7, with 8 bases lining up with TRBD1. Germline CDR1 reads MNHNY; CDR2 reads SVGAGI (reference sequence). CDR3 size: 16 residues. Unmatched junction bases numbered 9, after V lost 2 bases and J lost 3 bases. This chain's CDR3 is CASSYPPTGASYEQYL. The CDR3 DNA is TGTGCCAGCAGTTACCCCCCGACAGGGGCTAGCTACGAGCAGTACCTC.

The DNA for the CDR3 is TGTGCCACAAAAAAGAGCCCAGTTTATAGCAATCAGCCCCAGCATTTT. Translation: CATKKSPVYSNQPQHF. The gene calls are TRBV28 and TRBJ1-5; D is uncertain. V was trimmed by 10 bases and J by 0 bases, leaving 19 bases between them. Germline loops: CDR1 MDHEN, CDR2 SYDVKM. The CDR3 is 16 residues long.

The J gene is TRBJ2-5, the V gene TRBV12-5; the match to TRBD1 covers 9 bases. The end of the DNA is better explained by TRBJ2-7, so the J call may be wrong. Per the germline V gene, CDR1 is LGHNT and CDR2 is FRNRAP. CDR3 length: 16 amino acids. The CDR3 loop reads CASGLSSRDRVYEQYF. CDR3 DNA: TGTGCTAGTGGTTTGTCTAGCCGGGACAGGGTCTACGAGCAGTACTTC.

This clone was counted a few times. The identical CDR3 is also encoded by other nucleotide sequences in the sample. The V and J genes are TRBV18 and TRBJ2-1; D not certain. Trimming pared 3 bases from V and 7 bases from J, leaving 7 bases between. This CDR3 region has 12 residues. Per the germline V gene, CDR1 is KGHSH and CDR2 is LQKENI. CDR3 residues: CASSPALNEQFF. The CDR3 DNA reads TGTGCCAGCTCACCTGCTTTAAATGAGCAGTTCTTC.

V and J are TRBV30 and TRBJ1-4; tentative D call: TRBD1 (5 bases). CDR1 and CDR2 (germline): GTSNPN, SVGIG (reference sequence). The CDR3 extends over 13 amino acids. V was pared by 2 bases and J by 8 bases, with 12 bases between. CDR3 region: CAWSSRQWEKLFF. As DNA, the CDR3 is TGTGCCTGGAGTTCACGACAGTGGGAAAAACTGTTTTTT.

There are many counts of this clone. The sample holds other DNA sequences that translate to the same CDR3. The chain combines TRBV29-1 with TRBJ1-2; D not certain. Germline assignment: CDR1 SQVTM and CDR2 ANQGSEA. Trimming removed 8 bases at V and 4 bases at J, with 14 bases between. The CDR3 contains 12 residues. The CDR3 reads CSPEMVPYGYTF. In nucleotides, the CDR3 is TGCAGCCCCGAAATGGTCCCCTATGGCTACACCTTC.

This clone was picked up a small number of times. The chain is built from TRBV11-2 and TRBJ2-1, with 8 bases identical to TRBD1. There are 15 residues in the CDR3. Trimming removed 4 bases from V and 4 bases from J; junction bases left unmatched: 6. The germline V gene encodes CDR1 SGHAT and CDR2 FQNNGV. The CDR3 sequence: CASSWQGARYNEQFF. As DNA, the CDR3 is TGTGCCAGCAGCTGGCAGGGGGCGAGGTACAATGAGCAGTTCTTC. The full variable domain, its missing parts supplied by reference TRBV11-2 and TRBJ2-1, is EAGVAQSPRYKIIEKRQSVAFWCNPISGHATLYWYQQILGQGPKLLIQFQNNGVVDDSQLPKDRFSAERLKGVDSTLKIQPAKLEDSAVYLCASSWQGARYNEQFFGPGTRLTVL.

V is TRBV18 and J is TRBJ2-5; D gene unclear. The CDR3 is 14 amino acids. Germline V gene lookup returns CDR1 KGHSH and CDR2 LQKENI. With 5 bases removed from V and 4 bases from J, the gap between germline ends came to 14 bases. The CDR3 DNA is TGTGCCAGCTCAGCTAGTGGGGTTGCAGAGACCCAGTACTTC. Translating it yields CASSASGVAETQYF.

The rearrangement uses TRBV6-6 and TRBJ1-1; tentatively, D is TRBD1 (5 bases). CDR3 length: 14 residues. The germline V gene encodes CDR1 MNHNY and CDR2 SVGAGI (reference sequence). With 2 bases removed from V and 3 bases from J, the gap between germline ends came to 10 bases. The CDR3 bases are TGTGCCAGCAGTTACGAGGGGAGATACACTGAAGCTTTCTTT. Residues: CASSYEGRYTEAFF.

The chain links TRBV7-9 to TRBJ2-5, with no clear D. The CDR3 has 15 amino acids. Germline assignment: CDR1 SEHNR and CDR2 FQNEAQ (reference sequence). Trimming took off 5 bases at V and 1 base at J, with 14 bases between the two ends. The CDR3 spells CASSPPSWVQETQYF. As DNA, the CDR3 is TGTGCCAGCAGCCCCCCCAGTTGGGTCCAAGAGACCCAGTACTTC.

This chain links TRBV19 with TRBJ2-5; 7 bases are a match to TRBD1. Losses at the gene ends were 6 bases for V and 4 bases for J; bases not matched to a gene: 8. The V gene's germline CDR1 is LNHDA and CDR2 SQIVND (reference sequence). This CDR3 comprises 14 residues. The CDR3 is CASSLRTGAETQYF. The CDR3 coding sequence is TGTGCCAGTAGCCTAAGAACAGGGGCAGAGACCCAGTACTTC.

This rearrangement joins TRBV5-6 to TRBJ2-1; 7 bases are shared with TRBD2. This CDR3 is 17 amino acids long. The V gene end was trimmed by 0 bases and the J gene end by 0 bases; junction bases not matched to a gene: 6. Germline V gives CDR1 SGHDT, CDR2 YYEEEE. The CDR3 bases are TGTGCCAGCAGCTTGGCCAGCGGGGCGGTCTCCTACAATGAGCAGTTCTTC. Its protein is CASSLASGAVSYNEQFF.

V is TRBV7-2 and J is TRBJ2-2, with D perhaps TRBD1 (6 bases). CDR3 size: 16 residues. V was shortened by 2 bases and J by 1 base, with 11 bases between the two germline ends. Germline V gene data show CDR1 as SGHTA and CDR2 as FQGNSA. The CDR3 is CASSLITGMNTGELFF. CDR3 DNA sequence: TGTGCCAGCAGCTTAATTACAGGGATGAACACCGGGGAGCTGTTTTTT.

This sequence joins TRBV5-4 and TRBJ2-7, with TRBD1 matching over 8 bases. The CDR3 consists of 16 residues. The trim removed 0 bases at V and 1 base at J, leaving 6 bases unmatched. Germline V CDR1 and CDR2: SGHNT, YYREEE (reference sequence). The CDR3 sequence: CASSLGGQDRSYEQYF. The CDR3 region has the DNA TGTGCCAGCAGCTTGGGGGGACAGGACCGTTCCTACGAGCAGTACTTC.

The rearrangement uses TRBV28 and TRBJ2-3; a weak D match, TRBD2 (5 bases). The germline V gene encodes CDR1 MDHEN and CDR2 SYDVKM. Trimming took off 3 bases at V and 8 bases at J, with 12 bases between the two ends. This CDR3 contains 13 residues. For the CDR3, the DNA is TGTGCCAGCAGTTTCCGTACTCTAGCTACGCAGTATTTT. This gives the protein CASSFRTLATQYF.

The genes are TRBV7-8 and TRBJ2-7, with TRBD2 identical over 12 bases. J gave up 7 bases and V 5 bases, and 6 bases lay outside the gene matches. The germline V gene encodes CDR1 SGHVS and CDR2 FQNEAQ. The CDR3 totals 14 residues. The CDR3: CASSPGLAGREQYF. CDR3 in DNA: TGTGCCAGCAGCCCAGGACTAGCGGGAAGGGAGCAGTACTTC.

V is TRBV28 and J is TRBJ1-5; 11 positions agree with TRBD1. Germline trimming cut 10 bases from V and 2 bases from J; bases unmatched to any gene: 10. The CDR3 loop spans 16 amino acids. The V gene's germline CDR1 is MDHEN and CDR2 SYDVKM. In DNA form, the CDR3 reads TGTGCCACATGGGGACAGGGGGAACGTGGCAATCAGCCCCAGCATTTT. Translation: CATWGQGERGNQPQHF.